A single sample is the source of the 29 T cell receptor beta chains below, sequenced in a study of cytomegalovirus exposure and HLA in healthy donors. The PCR made use of 60 Vbeta and 13 Jbeta primers. TCRdb keeps only in-frame clones here, not all; method: immunoSEQ multiplex PCR. The listing contains 130,000 or so clones. Sequencing was carried out using PBMCs. The receptor source for this set is a woman between 18 and 29 years old in good health and CMV-seronegative.

This chain joins TRBV18 and TRBJ2-5; TRBD2 agrees at 7 bases. The germline gives CDR1 KGHSH, CDR2 LQKENI. Germline trimming cut 2 bases from V and 5 bases from J; bases unmatched to any gene: 17. The CDR3 is 18 amino acids. DNA of the CDR3: TGTGCCAGCTCACCATCTGGGTCGCCAGCGGGAACTCGGGAGACCCAGTACTTC. It specifies CASSPSGSPAGTRETQYF.

This chain uses TRBV4-2 with TRBJ2-1; D may be TRBD1 (5 bases). The CDR3 length is 17 residues. Trimming cost V 0 bases and J 0 bases, with 12 bases left between them. Germline V gene sequence: CDR1 LGHNA, CDR2 YNFKEQ. CDR3 in amino acids: CASSQEVQGNSYNEQFF. The CDR3 DNA sequence: TGTGCCAGCAGCCAAGAGGTCCAGGGAAACTCCTACAATGAGCAGTTCTTC.

The chain is built from TRBV7-3 and TRBJ2-7, with a possible D match to TRBD2 (6 bases). This CDR3 has 17 amino acids. Looked up from germline, CDR1 is SGHTA and CDR2 is FQGTGA. V was pared by 5 bases and J by 6 bases, with 26 bases between. The CDR3 region is CASSPVGGTPGVLEQYV. CDR3 in DNA: TGTGCCAGCAGCCCCGTTGGCGGGACCCCTGGGGTCCTCGAGCAGTACGTC.

The chain couples TRBV27 to TRBJ2-3; possibly TRBD1 for D (5 bases). Trimming removed 6 bases from V and 4 bases from J, with 14 bases in between. CDR3 length: 14 residues. Germline V gene sequence: CDR1 MNHEY, CDR2 SMNVEV (reference sequence). CDR3 region: CASSPGLVADTQYF. In DNA form, the CDR3 reads TGTGCCAGCAGCCCAGGGCTAGTCGCAGATACGCAGTATTTT.

The chain is built from TRBV6-5 and TRBJ2-3; possibly TRBD1 for D (5 bases). The CDR3 runs to 14 residues. The V end was cut by 6 bases, the J end by 2 bases, with 12 bases between. Germline V gene data show CDR1 as MNHEY and CDR2 as SVGAGI. As DNA, the CDR3 is TGTGCCAGCAGCCTCGGACAAAACACAGATACGCAGTATTTT. Translation gives CASSLGQNTDTQYF.

CDR3 sequence: CASSAGDGYTF. As DNA, the CDR3 is TGTGCCAGCAGTGCAGGGGATGGCTACACCTTC. The V call is TRBV6-5, the J call TRBJ1-2, with D possibly matching TRBD1 (6 bases). This CDR3 spans 11 amino acids. V lost 5 bases and J 6 bases, leaving 7 bases between the germline ends. Germline V gives CDR1 MNHEY, CDR2 SVGAGI.

The chain employs TRBV4-1 and TRBJ2-7; 14 positions agree with TRBD2. V shed 1 base, J shed 2 bases, and the junction held 1 base outside the gene matches. CDR3 size: 16 residues. Germline CDR1 is MGHRA and CDR2 is YSYEKL. The CDR3 region is CASSQATSGRAYEQYF. The CDR3 bases are TGCGCCAGCAGCCAAGCGACTAGCGGGAGGGCCTACGAGCAGTACTTC.

The chain uses TRBV19 and TRBJ1-4, with 10 bases that match TRBD1. In germline, CDR1 is LNHDA, CDR2 SQIVND (reference sequence). V shed 3 bases and J 2 bases; nucleotides not matched to a gene: 6. The CDR3 has 17 residues. The CDR3 protein is CASSIGTGVLTNEKLFF. The CDR3, as DNA: TGTGCCAGTAGTATTGGGACAGGGGTCTTGACTAATGAAAAACTGTTTTTT.

The chain links TRBV29-1 to TRBJ1-2; no clear D gene. CDR3 length: 14 amino acids. CDR1 is SQVTM, CDR2 ANQGSEA, per germline. V was shortened by 3 bases and J by 0 bases, with 11 bases between the two germline ends. CDR3 nucleotide sequence: TGCAGCGTTGAGTTTAGTATGTCTAACTATGGCTACACCTTC. Translating it yields CSVEFSMSNYGYTF.

The chain recombines TRBV5-1 with TRBJ2-1, with TRBD2 matching 9 bases. The germline V gene encodes CDR1 SGHRS and CDR2 YFSETQ. Trimming cost V 4 bases and J 6 bases; bases outside gene matches: 8. This CDR3 has 15 residues. The CDR3 is CASSGREGLSNEQFF. In nucleotides, the CDR3 is TGCGCCAGCAGCGGGCGGGAGGGCCTGAGCAATGAGCAGTTCTTC. Variable domain in full (rest from reference TRBV5-1 and TRBJ2-1): KAGVTQTPRYLIKTRGQQVTLSCSPISGHRSVSWYQQTPGQGLQFLFEYFSETQRNKGNFPGRFSGRQFSNSRSEMNVSTLELGDSALYLCASSGREGLSNEQFFGPGTRLTVL.

The chain has TRBV30 and TRBJ2-1; D is possibly TRBD1 (6 bases). This CDR3 is 14 amino acids long. CDR1 and CDR2 (germline): GTSNPN, SVGIG (reference sequence). V was trimmed by 0 bases and J by 10 bases, leaving 16 bases between them. Here the CDR3 reads CAWSVGVGAREQFF. The CDR3 coding sequence is TGTGCCTGGAGTGTAGGGGTGGGGGCTAGGGAGCAGTTCTTC.

The CDR3 DNA is TGTGCCAGCAGTTACGGCGGGGGCTCCTACGAGCAGTACTTC. It translates to CASSYGGGSYEQYF. This chain links TRBV6-5 with TRBJ2-7; 7 bases match TRBD2. Germline V gene data show CDR1 as MNHEY and CDR2 as SVGAGI. The junction had 1 base not matched to a gene; V was cut back by 2 bases and J by 0 bases. CDR3 length: 14 residues.

The rearrangement links TRBV4-3 to TRBJ2-5; no reliable D call. Germline CDR1 is LGHNA and CDR2 is YSLEER. Deletions cut 2 bases from V and 1 base from J, with 8 bases between. The CDR3 loop spans 14 amino acids. The CDR3 DNA follows: TGCGCCAGCAGCCAATCATGGCCCCAAGAGACCCAGTACTTC. This encodes CASSQSWPQETQYF.

Concerning this clone itself: At one end the junction does not follow the germline gene, possibly because of a read error. The rearrangement uses TRBV18 and TRBJ1-1; TRBD1 agrees at 9 bases. This CDR3 has 16 amino acids. Germline loops: CDR1 KGHSH, CDR2 LQKENI. The CDR3 reads CAGSPPTGTGTTEAFF. In DNA, the CDR3 is TGTGCCGGCTCACCCCCTACCGGGACAGGGACCACTGAAGCTTTCTTT. The full variable domain, its missing parts supplied by reference TRBV18 and TRBJ1-1, is NAGVMQNPRHLVRRRGQEARLRCSPMKGHSHVYWYRQLPEEGLKFMVYLQKENIIDESGMPKERFSAEFPKEGPSILRIQQVVRGDSAAYFCAGSPPTGTGTTEAFFGQGTRLTVV.

The V call is TRBV5-1, the J call TRBJ2-7; 8 bases line up with TRBD2. The CDR3 totals 14 residues. The ends lost 1 base at V and 3 bases at J; junction bases unmatched: 3. The V gene's germline CDR1 is SGHRS and CDR2 YFSETQ. For the CDR3, the DNA is TGCGCCAGCAGCTTGAGCGGGAGAGACTACGAGCAGTACTTC. Amino acid sequence: CASSLSGRDYEQYF. The variable domain in full, with the rest retrieved from reference TRBV5-1 and TRBJ2-7, is KAGVTQTPRYLIKTRGQQVTLSCSPISGHRSVSWYQQTPGQGLQFLFEYFSETQRNKGNFPGRFSGRQFSNSRSEMNVSTLELGDSALYLCASSLSGRDYEQYFGPGTRLTVT.

The rearrangement links TRBV7-2 to TRBJ1-2; 11 positions match TRBD1. This CDR3 has 16 amino acids. The J segment lost 8 bases and the V segment lost 4 bases, leaving 12 bases of the junction unmatched. CDR1 is SGHTA and CDR2 is FQGNSA in the germline V gene. The CDR3 DNA is TGTGCCAGCAGCTCCTCCAGGACAGGGGGCTATAGCGGCTACACCTTC. This encodes CASSSSRTGGYSGYTF.

The chain couples TRBV29-1 to TRBJ1-1; D might be TRBD1 (6 bases). Trimming took 4 bases from V and 0 from J, leaving 18 bases between them. This CDR3 is 16 amino acids long. Germline V gene lookup returns CDR1 SQVTM and CDR2 ANQGSEA. The CDR3 sequence is CSVAYLDRAMNTEAFF. In nucleotides, the CDR3 is TGCAGCGTTGCCTACCTGGACAGAGCGATGAACACTGAAGCTTTCTTT.

The chain links TRBV27 to TRBJ1-1, with 7 bases identical to TRBD1. This CDR3 has 17 amino acids. V trimming: 4 bases; J trimming: 0 bases; junction bases outside the gene matches: 11. The germline gives CDR1 MNHEY, CDR2 SMNVEV (reference sequence). The chain's CDR3 is CASSSFTWTGVNTEAFF. Written as DNA, the CDR3 is TGTGCCAGCAGTTCCTTTACTTGGACAGGCGTGAACACTGAAGCTTTCTTT.

The chain carries TRBV9 and TRBJ2-1; maybe TRBD1 (7 bases). The CDR3 spans 16 residues. Germline CDR1 and CDR2: SGDLS and YYNGEE. V was trimmed by 1 base and J by 7 bases, leaving 18 bases between them. Here the CDR3 reads CASSVSYQGGQNEQFF. Here the CDR3 DNA reads TGTGCCAGCAGCGTATCTTATCAGGGGGGACAGAATGAGCAGTTCTTC.

The chain carries TRBV10-3 and TRBJ1-1; D unclear. Trimming stripped 6 bases from V and 1 base from J, with 9 bases between. Germline-derived CDR1 and CDR2 are ENHRY and SYGVKD. The CDR3 consists of 13 residues. The DNA of the CDR3 is TGTGCCATCAGGTCACAGCCGAACACTGAAGCTTTCTTT. It specifies CAIRSQPNTEAFF.

The chain couples TRBV6-1 to TRBJ2-1; TRBD2 aligns across 13 bases. The ends lost 1 base at V and 8 bases at J; junction bases unmatched: 2. This CDR3 has 15 amino acids. Germline V gene lookup returns CDR1 MNHNS and CDR2 SASEGT. The CDR3 sequence is CASSEGTSGSDEQFF. The CDR3 DNA reads as TGTGCCAGCAGTGAAGGGACTAGCGGGAGTGATGAGCAGTTCTTC.

This sequence joins TRBV7-9 and TRBJ1-6, with D maybe TRBD1 (5 bases). Germline CDR1 and CDR2: SEHNR and FQNEAQ (reference sequence). The CDR3 covers 15 residues. V shed 5 bases and J shed 4 bases, with 12 bases lying between them. The CDR3: CASSPRGSYNSPLHF. For the CDR3, the DNA is TGTGCCAGCAGCCCCCGGGGGTCATATAATTCACCCCTCCACTTT.

This chain joins TRBV6-5 and TRBJ1-4, with D unresolved. Germline lookup yields CDR1 MNHEY and CDR2 SVGAGI. CDR3 size: 9 residues. V was trimmed by 8 bases and J by 9 bases, leaving 4 bases between them. As DNA, the CDR3 is TGTGCCAGCCAGAAAAAACTGTTTTTT. Translating it yields CASQKKLFF.

The chain carries TRBV18 and TRBJ1-1; 10 nucleotides agree with TRBD1. Germline V gene sequence: CDR1 KGHSH, CDR2 LQKENI. This CDR3 comprises 14 residues. V shed 4 bases and J 3 bases; nucleotides not matched to a gene: 2. The CDR3 coding sequence is TGTGCCAGCTCACTCGGACAGGGGGACACTGAAGCTTTCTTT. Its translation: CASSLGQGDTEAFF.

The rearrangement uses TRBV30 and TRBJ1-1; D call uncertain. CDR1 and CDR2 from the germline V gene are GTSNPN and SVGIG (reference sequence). V lost 0 bases and J 1 base, leaving 6 bases between the germline ends. CDR3 size: 13 residues. The CDR3, as DNA: TGTGCCTGGAGTGTTAGTAAGAACACTGAAGCTTTCTTT. Protein sequence: CAWSVSKNTEAFF.

The V and J genes are TRBV6-5 and TRBJ1-4, with a weak D call TRBD1 (5 bases). Germline V CDR1 and CDR2: MNHEY, SVGAGI. CDR3 size: 14 residues. Trimming cost V 4 bases and J 7 bases, with 13 bases left between them. CDR3 coding DNA: TGTGCCAGCAGTTTTTTACTGGGGGGTGAAAAACTGTTTTTT. Protein sequence: CASSFLLGGEKLFF.

V usage is TRBV7-3 and J usage is TRBJ2-1; 10 bases line up with TRBD2. The CDR3 consists of 16 residues. In germline, CDR1 is SGHTA, CDR2 FQGTGA. J lost 6 bases, V lost 5 bases, and 10 bases had no gene match. The CDR3 sequence: CASSPGRSSGSNEQFF. CDR3 nucleotides: TGTGCCAGCAGCCCGGGTCGGTCTAGCGGGAGCAATGAGCAGTTCTTC.

CDR3 in amino acids: CASSLGFETGELFF. Here the CDR3 DNA reads TGTGCCAGCAGCTTGGGCTTTGAGACCGGGGAGCTGTTTTTT. This chain links TRBV7-9 with TRBJ2-2; D ambiguous. The V gene's germline CDR1 is SEHNR and CDR2 FQNEAQ (reference sequence). This CDR3 is built from 14 residues. Deletions cut 3 bases from V and 5 bases from J, with 10 bases between.

J is TRBJ2-5 and V is TRBV7-3, with TRBD2 as a possible D gene (5 bases). Germline CDR1 reads SGHTA; CDR2 reads FQGTGA. This CDR3 is built from 14 residues. V gave up 2 bases and J gave up 5 bases, with 12 bases separating them. CDR3 residues: CASSLGPRAETQYF. As DNA, the CDR3 is TGTGCCAGCAGCTTAGGGCCGCGGGCGGAGACCCAGTACTTC.